This TCR beta chain derives from a study of blood T cell repertoires in COVID-19. About the research overall: The cDNA or gDNA used as material had been derived from T cells, B-cell-depleted T cells, or PBMCs.

As originally analysed: Estimation of nucleated cell counts relied on the amplification of reference gene primers. The data were produced by immunoSEQ multiplex PCR, yet TCRdb's version contains in-frame clones alone and is incomplete. V, J and clone size were drawn from that table, and D and trimming were deduced from the DNA. The sample lists 250,000 to 300,000 clones; 86% were seen once. The sample was peripheral blood. The origin of this receptor is a woman in her 30s with COVID-19, enrolled during active disease.

CDR3 DNA: TGTGCCAGTAGTATACGATCGGGGGGAAACTACGAGCAGTACTTC. It codes for CASSIRSGGNYEQYF. The V and J genes are TRBV19 and TRBJ2-7; 7 nucleotides line up with TRBD2. V lost 2 bases and J lost 3; bases outside the gene matches: 7. CDR1 LNHDA and CDR2 SQIVND come from the germline V gene (reference sequence). This CDR3 spans 15 amino acids.